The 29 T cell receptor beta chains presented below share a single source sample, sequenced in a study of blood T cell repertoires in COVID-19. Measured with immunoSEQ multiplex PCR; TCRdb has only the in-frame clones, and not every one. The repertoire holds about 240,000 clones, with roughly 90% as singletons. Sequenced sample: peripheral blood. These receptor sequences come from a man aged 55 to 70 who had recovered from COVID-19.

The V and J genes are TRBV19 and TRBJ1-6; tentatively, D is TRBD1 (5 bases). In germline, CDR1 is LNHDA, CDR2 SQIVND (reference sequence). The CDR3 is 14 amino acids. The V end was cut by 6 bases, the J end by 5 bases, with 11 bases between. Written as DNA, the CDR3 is TGTGCCAGTAGACCCCAGGGTGATAATTCACCCCTCCACTTT. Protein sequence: CASRPQGDNSPLHF. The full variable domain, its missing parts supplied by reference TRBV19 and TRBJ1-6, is DGGITQSPKYLFRKEGQNVTLSCEQNLNHDAMYWYRQDPGQGLRLIYYSQIVNDFQKGDIAEGYSVSREKKESFPLTVTSAQKNPTAFYLCASRPQGDNSPLHFGNGTRLTVT.

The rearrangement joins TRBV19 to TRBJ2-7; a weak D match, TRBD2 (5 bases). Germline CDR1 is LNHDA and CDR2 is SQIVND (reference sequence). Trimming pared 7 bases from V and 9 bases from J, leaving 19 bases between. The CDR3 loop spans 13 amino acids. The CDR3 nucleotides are TGTGCCAGTACCCCCCCAGGCGGGCGCCCGCAGTACTTC. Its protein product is CASTPPGGRPQYF.

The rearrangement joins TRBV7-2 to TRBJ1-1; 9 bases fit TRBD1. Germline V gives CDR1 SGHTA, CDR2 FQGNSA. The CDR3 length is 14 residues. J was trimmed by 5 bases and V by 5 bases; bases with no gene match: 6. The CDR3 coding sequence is TGTGCCAGCAGCCAATACAGGGGGCTTACTGAAGCTTTCTTT. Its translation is CASSQYRGLTEAFF.

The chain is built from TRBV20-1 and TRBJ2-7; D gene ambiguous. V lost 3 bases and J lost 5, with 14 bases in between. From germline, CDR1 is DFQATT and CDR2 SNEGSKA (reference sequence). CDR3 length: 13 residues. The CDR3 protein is CSASGQIRNEQYF. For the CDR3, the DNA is TGCAGTGCTAGTGGGCAGATCCGTAACGAGCAGTACTTC.

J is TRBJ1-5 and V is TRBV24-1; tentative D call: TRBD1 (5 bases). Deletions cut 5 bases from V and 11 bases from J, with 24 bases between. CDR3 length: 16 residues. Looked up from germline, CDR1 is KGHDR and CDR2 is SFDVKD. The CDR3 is CATSARTGRGEVAQHF. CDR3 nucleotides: TGTGCCACCAGTGCCCGAACAGGACGGGGGGAGGTTGCCCAGCATTTT.

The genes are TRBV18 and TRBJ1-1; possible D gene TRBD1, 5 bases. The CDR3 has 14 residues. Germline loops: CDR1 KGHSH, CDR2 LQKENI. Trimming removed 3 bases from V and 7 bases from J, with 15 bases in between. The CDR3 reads CASSPGQGSGEAFF. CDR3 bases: TGTGCCAGCTCACCCGGGCAGGGTAGTGGTGAAGCTTTCTTT.

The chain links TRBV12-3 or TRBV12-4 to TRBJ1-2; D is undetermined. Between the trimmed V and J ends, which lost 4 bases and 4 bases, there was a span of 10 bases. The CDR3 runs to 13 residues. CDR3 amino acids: CASSSIRSYGYTF. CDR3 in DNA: TGTGCCAGCAGTTCGATACGGAGCTATGGCTACACCTTC.

The CDR3 DNA reads as TGTGCCAGCAGCCAAGGTGGTCACGGTAGGCCCCAGCATTTT. Translation gives CASSQGGHGRPQHF. The chain employs TRBV3-1 (or the pseudogene TRBV3-2) and TRBJ1-5; D not certain. This CDR3 is built from 14 residues. Germline V lookup: CDR1 LGHDT, CDR2 YNNKEL (reference sequence). V was trimmed by 1 base and J by 9 bases, leaving 13 bases between them.

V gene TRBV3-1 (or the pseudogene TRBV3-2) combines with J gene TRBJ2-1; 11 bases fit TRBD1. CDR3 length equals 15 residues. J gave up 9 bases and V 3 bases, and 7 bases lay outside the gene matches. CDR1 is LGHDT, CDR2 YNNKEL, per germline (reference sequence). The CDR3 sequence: CASSQGTGGSGEQFF. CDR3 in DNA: TGTGCCAGCAGCCAGGGGACAGGGGGATCTGGTGAGCAGTTCTTC.

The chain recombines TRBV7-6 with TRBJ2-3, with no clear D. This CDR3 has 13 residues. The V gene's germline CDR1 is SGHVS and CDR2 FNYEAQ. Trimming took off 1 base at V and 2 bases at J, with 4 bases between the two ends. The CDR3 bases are TGTGCCAGCAGCTTAGTATTCACAGATACGCAGTATTTT. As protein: CASSLVFTDTQYF.

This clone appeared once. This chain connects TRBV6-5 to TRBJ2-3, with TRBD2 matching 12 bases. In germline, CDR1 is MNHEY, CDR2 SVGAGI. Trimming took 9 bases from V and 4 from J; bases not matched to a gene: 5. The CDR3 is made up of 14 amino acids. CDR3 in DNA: TGTGCCAGTTTGACTAGCGGGGGCCCAGATACGCAGTATTTT. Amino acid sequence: CASLTSGGPDTQYF.

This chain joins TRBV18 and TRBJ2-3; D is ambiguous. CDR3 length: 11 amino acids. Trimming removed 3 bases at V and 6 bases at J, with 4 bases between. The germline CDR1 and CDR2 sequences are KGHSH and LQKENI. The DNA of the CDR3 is TGTGCCAGCTCACCTGAGGATACGCAGTATTTT. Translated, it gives CASSPEDTQYF.

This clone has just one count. In DNA form, the CDR3 reads TGTGCCAGCAGCCGAGACAGGTTGGTGAGTCAGCCCCAGCATTTT. Encoded protein: CASSRDRLVSQPQHF. V usage is TRBV2 and J usage is TRBJ1-5; perhaps TRBD1 as D (6 bases). The germline V and J ends were trimmed by 6 bases and 6 bases, with 18 bases remaining between them. Germline V gene sequence: CDR1 SNHLY, CDR2 FYNNEI. The CDR3 consists of 15 residues.

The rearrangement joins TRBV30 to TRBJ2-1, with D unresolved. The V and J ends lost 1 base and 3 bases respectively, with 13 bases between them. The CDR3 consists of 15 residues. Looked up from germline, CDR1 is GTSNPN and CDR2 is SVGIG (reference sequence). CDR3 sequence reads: CAWSGPNSGYNEQFF. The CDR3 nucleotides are TGTGCCTGGAGTGGCCCCAACTCGGGCTACAATGAGCAGTTCTTC.

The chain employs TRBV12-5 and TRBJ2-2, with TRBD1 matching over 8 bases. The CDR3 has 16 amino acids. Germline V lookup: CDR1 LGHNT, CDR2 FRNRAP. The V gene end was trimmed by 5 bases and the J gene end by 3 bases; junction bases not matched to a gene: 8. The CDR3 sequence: CASGPGQGPDTGELFF. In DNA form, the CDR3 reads TGTGCTAGTGGTCCTGGACAGGGACCGGACACCGGGGAGCTGTTTTTT.

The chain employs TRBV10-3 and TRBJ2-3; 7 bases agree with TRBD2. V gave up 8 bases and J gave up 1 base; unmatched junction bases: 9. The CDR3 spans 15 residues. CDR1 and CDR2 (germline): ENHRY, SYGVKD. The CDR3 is CAISGGGEGTDTQYF. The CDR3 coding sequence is TGTGCCATCTCGGGCGGGGGAGAGGGCACAGATACGCAGTATTTT.

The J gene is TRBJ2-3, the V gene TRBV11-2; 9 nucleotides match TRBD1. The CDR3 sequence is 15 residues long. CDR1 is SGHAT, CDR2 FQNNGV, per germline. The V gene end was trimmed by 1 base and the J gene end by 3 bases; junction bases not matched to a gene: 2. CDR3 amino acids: CASSLVGQGTDTQYF. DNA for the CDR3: TGTGCCAGCAGCTTAGTGGGACAGGGTACAGATACGCAGTATTTT.

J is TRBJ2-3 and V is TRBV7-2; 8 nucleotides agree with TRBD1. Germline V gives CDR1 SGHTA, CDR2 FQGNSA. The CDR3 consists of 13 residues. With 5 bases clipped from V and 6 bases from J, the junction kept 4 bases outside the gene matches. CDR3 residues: CASSRNRGDTQYF. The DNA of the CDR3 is TGTGCCAGCAGCCGTAACAGGGGGGATACGCAGTATTTT. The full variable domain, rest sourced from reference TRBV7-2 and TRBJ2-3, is GAGVSQSPSNKVTEKGKDVELRCDPISGHTALYWYRQSLGQGLEFLIYFQGNSAPDKSGLPSDRFSAERTGGSVSTLTIQRTQQEDSAVYLCASSRNRGDTQYFGPGTRLTVL.

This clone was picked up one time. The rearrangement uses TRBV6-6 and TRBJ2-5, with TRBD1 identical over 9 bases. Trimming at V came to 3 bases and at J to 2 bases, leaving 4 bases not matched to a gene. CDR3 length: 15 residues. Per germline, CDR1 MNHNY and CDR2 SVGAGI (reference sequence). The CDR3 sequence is CASSYGTGPQETQYF. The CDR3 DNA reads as TGTGCCAGCAGTTATGGGACAGGGCCTCAAGAGACCCAGTACTTC.

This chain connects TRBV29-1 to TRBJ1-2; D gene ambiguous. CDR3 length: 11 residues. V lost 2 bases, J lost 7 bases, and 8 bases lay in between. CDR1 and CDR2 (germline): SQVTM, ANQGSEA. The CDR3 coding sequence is TGCAGCGTTGAACAGACAAGTGGCTACACCTTC. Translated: CSVEQTSGYTF.

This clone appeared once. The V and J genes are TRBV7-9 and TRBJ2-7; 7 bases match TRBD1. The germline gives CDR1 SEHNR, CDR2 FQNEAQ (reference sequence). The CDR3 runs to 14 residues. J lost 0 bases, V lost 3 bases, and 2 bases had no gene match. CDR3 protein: CASSFDRDSYEQYF. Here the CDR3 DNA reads TGTGCCAGCAGCTTCGACAGGGACTCCTACGAGCAGTACTTC.

In DNA form, the CDR3 reads TGTGCCAGTAGTATAAGGACAGGGTCTCAGCCCCAGCATTTT. Residues: CASSIRTGSQPQHF. This sequence joins TRBV19 and TRBJ1-5; 8 positions agree with TRBD1. The CDR3 totals 14 residues. V trimming: 2 bases; J trimming: 6 bases; junction bases outside the gene matches: 3. Germline CDR1 and CDR2: LNHDA and SQIVND (reference sequence).

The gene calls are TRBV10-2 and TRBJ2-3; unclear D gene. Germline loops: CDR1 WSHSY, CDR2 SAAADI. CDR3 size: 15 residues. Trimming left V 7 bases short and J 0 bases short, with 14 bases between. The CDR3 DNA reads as TGCGCCAGCACCGAAATGACAACTAGCACAGATACGCAGTATTTT. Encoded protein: CASTEMTTSTDTQYF.

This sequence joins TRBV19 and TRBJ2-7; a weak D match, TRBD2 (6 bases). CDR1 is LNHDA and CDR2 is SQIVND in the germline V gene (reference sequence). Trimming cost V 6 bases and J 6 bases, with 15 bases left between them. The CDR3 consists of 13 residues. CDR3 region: CASSPGPGAEQYV. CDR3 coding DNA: TGTGCCAGTAGCCCCGGGCCGGGAGCCGAGCAGTACGTC.

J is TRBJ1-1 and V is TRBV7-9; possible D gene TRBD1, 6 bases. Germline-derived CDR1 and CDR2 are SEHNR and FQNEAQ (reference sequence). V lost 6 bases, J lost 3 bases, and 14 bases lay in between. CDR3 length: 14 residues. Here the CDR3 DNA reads TGTGCCAGCAGTGGGGTTGGACAGTACACTGAAGCTTTCTTT. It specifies CASSGVGQYTEAFF.

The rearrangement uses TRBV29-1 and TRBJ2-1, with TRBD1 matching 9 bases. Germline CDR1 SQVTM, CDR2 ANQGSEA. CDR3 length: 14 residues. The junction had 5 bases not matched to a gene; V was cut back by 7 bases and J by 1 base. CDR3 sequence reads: CSAPGQGSYNEQFF. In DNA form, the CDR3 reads TGCAGCGCACCGGGACAGGGTTCCTACAATGAGCAGTTCTTC.

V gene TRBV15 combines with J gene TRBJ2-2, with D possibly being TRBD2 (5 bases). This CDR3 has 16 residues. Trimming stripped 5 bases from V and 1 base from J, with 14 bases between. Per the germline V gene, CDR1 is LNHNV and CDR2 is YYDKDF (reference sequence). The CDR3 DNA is TGTGCCACCAGCTGGGTCTCCGGGGTGAACACCGGGGAGCTGTTTTTT. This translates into CATSWVSGVNTGELFF.

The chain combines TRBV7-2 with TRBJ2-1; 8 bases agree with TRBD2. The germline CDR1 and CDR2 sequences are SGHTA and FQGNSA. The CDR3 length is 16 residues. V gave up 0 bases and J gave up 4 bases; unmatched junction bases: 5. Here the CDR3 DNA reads TGTGCCAGCAGCTTAGCCGGGACTAGGGTTTACAATGAGCAGTTCTTC. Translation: CASSLAGTRVYNEQFF.

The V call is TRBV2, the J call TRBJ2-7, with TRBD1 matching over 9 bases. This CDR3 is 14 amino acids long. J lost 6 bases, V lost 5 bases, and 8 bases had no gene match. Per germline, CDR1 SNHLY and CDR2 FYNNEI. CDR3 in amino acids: CASSLGTGNSEQYV. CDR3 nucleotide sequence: TGTGCCAGCAGTTTAGGGACAGGGAACAGCGAGCAGTACGTC.